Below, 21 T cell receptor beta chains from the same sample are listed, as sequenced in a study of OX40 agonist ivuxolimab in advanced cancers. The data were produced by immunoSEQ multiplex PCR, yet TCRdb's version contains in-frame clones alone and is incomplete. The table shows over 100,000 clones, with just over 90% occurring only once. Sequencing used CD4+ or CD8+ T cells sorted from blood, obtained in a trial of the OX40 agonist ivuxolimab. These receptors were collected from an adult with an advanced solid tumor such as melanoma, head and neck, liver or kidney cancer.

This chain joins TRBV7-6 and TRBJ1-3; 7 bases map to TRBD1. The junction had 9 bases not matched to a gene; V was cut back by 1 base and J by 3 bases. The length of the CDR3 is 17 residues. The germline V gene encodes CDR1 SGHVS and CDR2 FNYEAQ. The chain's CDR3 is CASSLVYRGGDGNTIYF. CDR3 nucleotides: TGTGCCAGCAGCTTAGTATACAGGGGAGGAGATGGAAACACCATATATTTT.

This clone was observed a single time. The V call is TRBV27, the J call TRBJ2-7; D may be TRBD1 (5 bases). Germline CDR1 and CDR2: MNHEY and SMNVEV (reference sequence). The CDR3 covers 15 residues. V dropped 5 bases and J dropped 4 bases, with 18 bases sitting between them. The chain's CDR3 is CASSGDRSDPYEQYF. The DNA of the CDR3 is TGTGCCAGCAGTGGAGACAGATCAGACCCTTACGAGCAGTACTTC.

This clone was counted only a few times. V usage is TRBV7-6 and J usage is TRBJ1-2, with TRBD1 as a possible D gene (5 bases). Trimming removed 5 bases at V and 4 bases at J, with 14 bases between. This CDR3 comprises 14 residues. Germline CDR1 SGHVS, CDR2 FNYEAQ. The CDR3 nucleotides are TGTGCCAGCAGCAATGACGACAGTGTCTATGGCTACACCTTC. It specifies CASSNDDSVYGYTF.

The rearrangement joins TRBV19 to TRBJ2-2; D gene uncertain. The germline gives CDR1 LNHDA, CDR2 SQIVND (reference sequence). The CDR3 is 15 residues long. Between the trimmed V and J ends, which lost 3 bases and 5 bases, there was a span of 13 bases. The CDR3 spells CASSIAVGITGELFF. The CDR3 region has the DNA TGTGCCAGTAGTATTGCGGTCGGAATAACCGGGGAGCTGTTTTTT.

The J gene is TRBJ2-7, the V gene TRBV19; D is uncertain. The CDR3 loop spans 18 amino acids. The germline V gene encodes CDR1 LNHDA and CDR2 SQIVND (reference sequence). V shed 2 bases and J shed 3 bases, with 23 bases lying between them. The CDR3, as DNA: TGTGCCAGTAGTATATCAGGCGTCCTAACCTCGGGTCGCTACGAGCAGTACTTC. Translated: CASSISGVLTSGRYEQYF.

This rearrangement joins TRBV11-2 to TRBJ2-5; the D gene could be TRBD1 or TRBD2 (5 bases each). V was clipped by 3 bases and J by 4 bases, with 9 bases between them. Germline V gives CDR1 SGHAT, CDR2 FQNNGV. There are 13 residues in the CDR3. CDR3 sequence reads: CASSLQGRETQYF. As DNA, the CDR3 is TGTGCCAGCAGCTTGCAGGGACGAGAGACCCAGTACTTC.

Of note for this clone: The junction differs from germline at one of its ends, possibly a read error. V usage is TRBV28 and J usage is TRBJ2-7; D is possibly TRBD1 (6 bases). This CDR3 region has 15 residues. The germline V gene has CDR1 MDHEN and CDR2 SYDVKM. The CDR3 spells CASTLARQVHYEQYF. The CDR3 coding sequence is TGTGCCAGCACTTTAGCCCGACAGGTACACTACGAGCAGTACTTC.

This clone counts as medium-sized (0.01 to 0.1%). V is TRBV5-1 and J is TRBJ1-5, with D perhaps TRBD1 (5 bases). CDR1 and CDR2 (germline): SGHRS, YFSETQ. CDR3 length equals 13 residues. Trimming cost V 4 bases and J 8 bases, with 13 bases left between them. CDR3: CASSTGVGKPQHF. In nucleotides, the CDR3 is TGCGCCAGCAGCACGGGGGTAGGCAAGCCCCAGCATTTT.

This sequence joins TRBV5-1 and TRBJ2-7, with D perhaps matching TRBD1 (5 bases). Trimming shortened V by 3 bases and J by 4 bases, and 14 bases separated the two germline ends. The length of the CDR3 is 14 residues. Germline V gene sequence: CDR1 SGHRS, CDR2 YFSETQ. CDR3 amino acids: CASSSDNVPYEQYF. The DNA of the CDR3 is TGCGCCAGCAGCTCGGACAACGTTCCTTACGAGCAGTACTTC.

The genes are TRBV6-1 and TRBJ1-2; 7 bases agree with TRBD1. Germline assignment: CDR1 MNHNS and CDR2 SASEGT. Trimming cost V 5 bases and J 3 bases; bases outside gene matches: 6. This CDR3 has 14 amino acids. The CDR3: CASSKPTGDYGYTF. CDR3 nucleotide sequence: TGTGCCAGCAGTAAACCTACAGGGGACTATGGCTACACCTTC.

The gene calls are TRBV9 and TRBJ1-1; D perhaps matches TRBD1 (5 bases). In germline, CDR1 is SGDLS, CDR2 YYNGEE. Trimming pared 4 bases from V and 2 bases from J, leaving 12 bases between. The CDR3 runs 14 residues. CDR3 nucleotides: TGTGCCAGCAGCCCCCGACAGTACAACACTGAAGCTTTCTTT. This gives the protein CASSPRQYNTEAFF.

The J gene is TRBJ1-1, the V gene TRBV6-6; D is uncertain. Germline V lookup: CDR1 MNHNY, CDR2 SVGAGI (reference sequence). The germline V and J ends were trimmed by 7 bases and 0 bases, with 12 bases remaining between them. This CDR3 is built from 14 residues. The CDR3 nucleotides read TGTGCCAGCAACTACGCCCGCTTGAACACTGAAGCTTTCTTT. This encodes CASNYARLNTEAFF.

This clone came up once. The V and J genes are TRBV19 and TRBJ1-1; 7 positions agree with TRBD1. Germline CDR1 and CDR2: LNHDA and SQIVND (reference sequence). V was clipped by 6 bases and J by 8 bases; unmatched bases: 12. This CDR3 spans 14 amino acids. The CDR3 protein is CASRVDRALVEAFF. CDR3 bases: TGTGCCAGTAGGGTAGACAGGGCCTTGGTGGAAGCTTTCTTT.

The CDR3 nucleotides are TGTGCCAGCAGCAGGACAGGCGACTATGGCTACACCTTC. As protein: CASSRTGDYGYTF. The genes are TRBV5-4 and TRBJ1-2; TRBD1 aligns across 7 bases. CDR3 length: 13 amino acids. V lost 4 bases, J lost 3 bases, and 3 bases stayed unmatched. The germline gives CDR1 SGHNT, CDR2 YYREEE (reference sequence).

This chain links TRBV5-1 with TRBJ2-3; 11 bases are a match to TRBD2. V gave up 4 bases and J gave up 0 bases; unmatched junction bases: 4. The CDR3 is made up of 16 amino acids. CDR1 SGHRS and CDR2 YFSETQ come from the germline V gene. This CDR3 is CASSPWTSGSTDTQYF. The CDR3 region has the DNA TGCGCCAGCAGCCCATGGACTAGCGGGAGCACAGATACGCAGTATTTT.

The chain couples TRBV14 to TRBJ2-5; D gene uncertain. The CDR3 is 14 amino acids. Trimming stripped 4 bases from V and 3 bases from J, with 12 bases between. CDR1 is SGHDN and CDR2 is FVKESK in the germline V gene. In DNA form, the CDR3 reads TGTGCCAGCAGCCCTACTGGGCATGAAGAGACCCAGTACTTC. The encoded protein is CASSPTGHEETQYF.

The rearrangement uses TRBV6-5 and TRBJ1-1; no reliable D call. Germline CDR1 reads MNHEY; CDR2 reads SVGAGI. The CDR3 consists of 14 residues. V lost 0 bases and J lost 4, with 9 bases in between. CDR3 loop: CASSYSRVSTEAFF. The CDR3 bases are TGTGCCAGCAGTTACTCGAGAGTAAGCACTGAAGCTTTCTTT.

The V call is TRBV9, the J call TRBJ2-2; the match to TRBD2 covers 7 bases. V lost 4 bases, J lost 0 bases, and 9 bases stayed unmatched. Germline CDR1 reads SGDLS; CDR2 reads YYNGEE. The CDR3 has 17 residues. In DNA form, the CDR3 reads TGTGCCAGCAGCATATCTAGCGGACAAACGAACACCGGGGAGCTGTTTTTT. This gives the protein CASSISSGQTNTGELFF. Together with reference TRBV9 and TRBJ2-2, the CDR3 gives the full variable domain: DSGVTQTPKHLITATGQRVTLRCSPRSGDLSVYWYQQSLDQGLQFLIQYYNGEERAKGNILERFSAQQFPDLHSELNLSSLELGDSALYFCASSISSGQTNTGELFFGEGSRLTVL.

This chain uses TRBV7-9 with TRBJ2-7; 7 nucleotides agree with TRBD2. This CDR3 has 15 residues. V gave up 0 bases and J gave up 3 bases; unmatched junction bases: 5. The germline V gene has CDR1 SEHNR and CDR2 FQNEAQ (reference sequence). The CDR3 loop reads CASSLASGIDYEQYF. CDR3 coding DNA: TGTGCCAGCAGCTTAGCCAGCGGGATAGACTACGAGCAGTACTTC.

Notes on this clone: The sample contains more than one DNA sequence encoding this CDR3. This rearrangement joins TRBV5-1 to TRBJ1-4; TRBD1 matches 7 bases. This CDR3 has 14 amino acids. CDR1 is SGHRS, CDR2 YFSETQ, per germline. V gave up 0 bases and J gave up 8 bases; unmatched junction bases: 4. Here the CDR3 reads CASSLGQGGEKLFF. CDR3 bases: TGCGCCAGCAGCTTGGGACAGGGAGGAGAAAAACTGTTTTTT.

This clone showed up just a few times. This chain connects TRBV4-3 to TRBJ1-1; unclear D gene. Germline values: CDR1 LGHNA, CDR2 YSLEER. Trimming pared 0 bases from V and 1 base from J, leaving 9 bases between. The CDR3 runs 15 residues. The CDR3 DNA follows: TGCGCCAGCAGCCAAGATTACCGAGGGAACACTGAAGCTTTCTTT. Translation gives CASSQDYRGNTEAFF.